The 22 T cell receptor beta chains below come from one sample, sequenced in a study of T-cell memory formation after mild COVID-19. TCRdb passed the 5' RACE reads through MiXCR, listing each CDR3 protein once. The data contain about 350,000 distinct CDR3 sequences, about 15% of them seen just once; the ten biggest clones take up about 22%. The sample was PBMCs or a T cell subset sorted from them (not recorded which). These TCRs come from a man between 18 and 29 years old who had mild COVID-19 (a few samples of this study predate the infection). Cell type and time point are not known.

This clonotype was seen only a few times. The rearrangement joins TRBV5-1 to TRBJ2-5; D perhaps matches TRBD2 (7 bases). Germline values: CDR1 SGHRS, CDR2 YFSETQ. The CDR3 extends over 16 amino acids. Trimming pared 5 bases from V and 4 bases from J, leaving 21 bases between. As DNA, the CDR3 is TGCGCCAGCAGGTCGTCTCATGGGGGGGCCCGAGAGACCCAGTACTTC. As protein: CASRSSHGGARETQYF.

The V and J genes are TRBV6-6 and TRBJ2-5; 10 bases agree with TRBD2. Germline values: CDR1 MNHNY, CDR2 SVGAGI (reference sequence). The CDR3 runs to 16 residues. V shed 7 bases, J shed 5 bases, and the junction held 13 bases outside the gene matches. The CDR3, as DNA: TGTGCCAGCACCCAGAGCGGGGGGGCCCCTCGGGAGACCCAGTACTTC. This translates into CASTQSGGAPRETQYF.

This clonotype has just a few counts. The chain employs TRBV12-3 or TRBV12-4 and TRBJ2-2, with D tentatively TRBD1 (6 bases). Trimming took off 6 bases at V and 1 base at J, with 18 bases between the two ends. There are 17 residues in the CDR3. CDR3 residues: CASSTRTSGQNTGELFF. The DNA for the CDR3 is TGTGCCAGCAGCACTCGCACCTCGGGACAGAACACCGGGGAGCTGTTTTTT.

This clonotype was seen only a few times. The rearrangement uses TRBV11-2 and TRBJ2-1; 7 bases align to TRBD2. The CDR3 sequence is 16 residues long. CDR1 is SGHAT and CDR2 is FQNNGV in the germline V gene. V lost 4 bases, J lost 6 bases, and 12 bases stayed unmatched. This chain's CDR3 is CASSWGRDGGFNEQFF. For the CDR3, the DNA is TGTGCCAGCAGCTGGGGTCGAGACGGGGGGTTCAATGAGCAGTTCTTC.

This chain uses TRBV5-1 with TRBJ2-3; D ambiguous. The CDR3 is made up of 16 amino acids. With 0 bases removed from V and 0 bases from J, the gap between germline ends came to 11 bases. Germline V gives CDR1 SGHRS, CDR2 YFSETQ. CDR3 loop: CASSLARTSSTDTQYF. CDR3 sequence (DNA): TGCGCCAGCAGCTTGGCCCGGACCAGTAGCACAGATACGCAGTATTTT.

A few counts support this clonotype. This sequence joins TRBV4-2 and TRBJ1-1, with a weak D call TRBD1 (5 bases). V was clipped by 6 bases and J by 0 bases, with 14 bases between them. Germline V lookup: CDR1 LGHNA, CDR2 YNFKEQ. The CDR3 contains 15 residues. CDR3 sequence reads: CASRGQVGMNTEAFF. The DNA of the CDR3 is TGTGCCAGCAGGGGGCAGGTCGGGATGAACACTGAAGCTTTCTTT.

V usage is TRBV29-1 and J usage is TRBJ1-2, with no clear D. This CDR3 contains 12 residues. Germline V gene lookup returns CDR1 SQVTM and CDR2 ANQGSEA. Trimming cost V 6 bases and J 2 bases, with 10 bases left between them. Here the CDR3 DNA reads TGCAGCGTCGTTCACAGCAACTATGGCTACACCTTC. Translation gives CSVVHSNYGYTF.

This rearrangement joins TRBV5-1 to TRBJ2-5, with D possibly TRBD2 on 6 matching bases. The CDR3 runs 15 residues. Germline CDR1 SGHRS, CDR2 YFSETQ. V was shortened by 2 bases and J by 2 bases, with 13 bases between the two germline ends. Here the CDR3 DNA reads TGCGCCAGCAGCTTTTTCGGGGGTGATCAAGAGACCCAGTACTTC. It yields the protein CASSFFGGDQETQYF. The full variable domain, its missing parts supplied by reference TRBV5-1 and TRBJ2-5, is KAGVTQTPRYLIKTRGQQVTLSCSPISGHRSVSWYQQTPGQGLQFLFEYFSETQRNKGNFPGRFSGRQFSNSRSEMNVSTLELGDSALYLCASSFFGGDQETQYFGPGTRLLVL.

V gene TRBV29-1 combines with J gene TRBJ1-1; D perhaps matches TRBD1 (5 bases). Per the germline V gene, CDR1 is SQVTM and CDR2 is ANQGSEA. Trimming removed 4 bases at V and 1 base at J, with 10 bases between. The CDR3 length is 13 residues. This chain's CDR3 is CSVASGANTEAFF. CDR3 sequence (DNA): TGCAGCGTTGCCAGCGGGGCGAACACTGAAGCTTTCTTT.

This clonotype was counted many times. This rearrangement joins TRBV7-2 to TRBJ2-1; D may match TRBD1 or TRBD2 (5 bases each). V lost 5 bases, J lost 10 bases, and 12 bases lay in between. Germline loops: CDR1 SGHTA, CDR2 FQGNSA. This CDR3 contains 12 residues. The CDR3: CASSGDLQEQFF. CDR3 in DNA: TGTGCCAGCAGCGGGGACCTCCAGGAGCAGTTCTTC.

This clonotype was counted only a few times. The genes are TRBV5-1 and TRBJ1-6, with D unresolved. The CDR3 contains 18 residues. Looked up from germline, CDR1 is SGHRS and CDR2 is YFSETQ. Between the trimmed V and J ends, which lost 0 bases and 3 bases, there was a span of 16 bases. This chain's CDR3 is CASSLGVRVDFYNSPLHF. For the CDR3, the DNA is TGCGCCAGCAGCTTGGGAGTGCGCGTCGACTTCTATAATTCACCCCTCCACTTT.

This clonotype was detected a few times. The V call is TRBV29-1, the J call TRBJ1-4; weak D call: TRBD1 (5 bases). V gave up 7 bases and J gave up 10 bases, with 16 bases separating them. CDR1 is SQVTM and CDR2 is ANQGSEA in the germline V gene. The CDR3 runs to 12 residues. The CDR3 loop reads CSAGTHPGKLFF. CDR3 DNA: TGCAGCGCCGGGACTCATCCTGGAAAACTGTTTTTT.

This clonotype has only a few counts. The CDR3 region is CASSRTLGQQDTQYF. Written as DNA, the CDR3 is TGCGCCAGCAGCCGCACGCTTGGACAACAAGATACGCAGTATTTT. The chain uses TRBV5-1 and TRBJ2-3, with a tentative D call TRBD1 (5 bases). The CDR3 length is 15 residues. The germline gives CDR1 SGHRS, CDR2 YFSETQ. Trimming removed 4 bases at V and 5 bases at J, with 17 bases between.

The V call is TRBV6-6, the J call TRBJ2-7; tentative D call: TRBD1 (6 bases). V lost 4 bases, J lost 3 bases, and 16 bases lay in between. CDR3 length: 15 amino acids. CDR1 and CDR2 (germline): MNHNY, SVGAGI (reference sequence). The CDR3 DNA sequence: TGTGCCAGCAGTTCTCCCGGGGACACAGGCTACGAGCAGTACTTC. Translated, it gives CASSSPGDTGYEQYF.

This clonotype was observed a few times. V usage is TRBV6-6 and J usage is TRBJ1-2; tentatively, D is TRBD1 (6 bases). Per the germline V gene, CDR1 is MNHNY and CDR2 is SVGAGI (reference sequence). The CDR3 has 14 residues. V was cut by 7 bases and J by 8 bases, with 20 bases left in between. CDR3 nucleotides: TGTGCCAGCACCGCAGCCGGGGGCGGCTACGGCTACACCTTC. Encoded protein: CASTAAGGGYGYTF.

The chain combines TRBV14 with TRBJ1-2; D is uncertain. Germline V gives CDR1 SGHDN, CDR2 FVKESK. V lost 7 bases and J lost 5, with 14 bases in between. This CDR3 has 13 residues. As DNA, the CDR3 is TGTGCCAGCACCCCGGCAATGGGTTATGGCTACACCTTC. Amino acid sequence: CASTPAMGYGYTF.

CDR3 region: CASSLGQLATEAFF. CDR3 DNA: TGTGCCAGCAGCCTCGGACAGTTGGCCACTGAAGCTTTCTTT. This sequence joins TRBV5-7 and TRBJ1-1, with a weak D call TRBD1 (6 bases). TRBV5-7 is filed as an ORF, its function uncertain. Trimming pared 4 bases from V and 4 bases from J, leaving 14 bases between. The CDR3 runs to 14 residues.

V usage is TRBV4-1 and J usage is TRBJ1-2; D unresolved. Germline loops: CDR1 MGHRA, CDR2 YSYEKL. V was clipped by 1 base and J by 0 bases, with 9 bases between them. The CDR3 extends over 15 amino acids. Written as DNA, the CDR3 is TGCGCCAGCAGCCAAGGCTTCTATTCTAACTATGGCTACACCTTC. This codes for CASSQGFYSNYGYTF.

The chain links TRBV7-2 to TRBJ1-5, with 8 positions matching TRBD1. Germline CDR1 is SGHTA and CDR2 is FQGNSA. This CDR3 is built from 14 residues. J was trimmed by 7 bases and V by 4 bases; bases with no gene match: 6. CDR3 sequence: CASSSNRGEQPQHF. The CDR3 DNA reads TGTGCCAGCAGCTCAAACAGGGGGGAACAGCCCCAGCATTTT.

This sequence joins TRBV25-1 and TRBJ2-7; TRBD2 might be the D (6 bases). CDR3 length equals 13 residues. V lost 2 bases and J 2 bases, leaving 7 bases between the germline ends. CDR1 and CDR2 from the germline V gene are MGHDK and SYGVNS. DNA for the CDR3: TGTGCCAGCAGTGAACGGGGGACCTACGAGCAGTACTTC. Residues: CASSERGTYEQYF.

This clonotype showed up just a few times. The V gene is TRBV11-1, the J gene TRBJ2-4; TRBD1 matches at 9 bases. After removal of 5 bases from V and 11 bases from J, the junction contained 7 bases not matched to a gene. The CDR3 covers 13 residues. Germline CDR1 and CDR2: SGHAT and FQDESV (reference sequence). The CDR3 reads CASSRDREILQYF. DNA of the CDR3: TGTGCCAGCAGCCGGGACAGGGAAATTCTTCAGTACTTC.

The gene calls are TRBV25-1 and TRBJ1-1; D call uncertain. V was trimmed by 7 bases and J by 2 bases, leaving 14 bases between them. The CDR3 is made up of 14 amino acids. The germline gives CDR1 MGHDK, CDR2 SYGVNS. The CDR3 loop is CASTITGRNTEAFF. Here the CDR3 DNA reads TGTGCCAGCACTATAACTGGACGAAACACTGAAGCTTTCTTT.